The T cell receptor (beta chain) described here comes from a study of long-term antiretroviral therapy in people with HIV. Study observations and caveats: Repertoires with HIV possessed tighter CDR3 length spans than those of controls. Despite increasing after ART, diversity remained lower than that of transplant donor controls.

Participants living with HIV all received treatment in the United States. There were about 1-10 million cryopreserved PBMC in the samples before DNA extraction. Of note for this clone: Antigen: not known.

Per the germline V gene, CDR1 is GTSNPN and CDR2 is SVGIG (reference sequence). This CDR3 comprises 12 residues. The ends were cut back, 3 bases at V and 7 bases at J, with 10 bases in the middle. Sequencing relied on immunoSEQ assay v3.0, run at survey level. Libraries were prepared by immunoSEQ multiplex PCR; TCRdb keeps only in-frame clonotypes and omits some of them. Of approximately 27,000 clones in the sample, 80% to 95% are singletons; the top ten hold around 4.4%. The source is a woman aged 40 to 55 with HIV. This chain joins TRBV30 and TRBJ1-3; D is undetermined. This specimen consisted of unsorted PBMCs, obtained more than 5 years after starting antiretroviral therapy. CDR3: CAWRINGNTIYF. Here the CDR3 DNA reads TGTGCCTGGAGGATTAACGGGAACACCATATATTTT.